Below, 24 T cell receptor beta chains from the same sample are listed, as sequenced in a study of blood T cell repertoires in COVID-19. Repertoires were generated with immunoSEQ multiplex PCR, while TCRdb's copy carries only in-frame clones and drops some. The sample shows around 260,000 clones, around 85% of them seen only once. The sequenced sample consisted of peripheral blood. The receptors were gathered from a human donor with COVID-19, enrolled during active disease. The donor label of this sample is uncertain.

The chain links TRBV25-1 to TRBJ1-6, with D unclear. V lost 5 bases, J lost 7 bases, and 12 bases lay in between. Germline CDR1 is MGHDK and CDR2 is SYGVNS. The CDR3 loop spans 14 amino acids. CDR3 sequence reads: CASSLVGENSPLHF. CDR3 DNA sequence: TGTGCCAGCAGTTTAGTCGGGGAGAATTCACCCCTCCACTTT.

The CDR3 DNA sequence: TGTGCCAGCTCACAGACTAGCGGGGCGAACATTCAGTACTTC. Its protein is CASSQTSGANIQYF. The chain has TRBV18 and TRBJ2-4; TRBD2 matches 11 bases. Germline assignment: CDR1 KGHSH and CDR2 LQKENI. The V segment lost 4 bases and the J segment 7 bases; nucleotides outside the gene matches: 3. This CDR3 spans 14 amino acids.

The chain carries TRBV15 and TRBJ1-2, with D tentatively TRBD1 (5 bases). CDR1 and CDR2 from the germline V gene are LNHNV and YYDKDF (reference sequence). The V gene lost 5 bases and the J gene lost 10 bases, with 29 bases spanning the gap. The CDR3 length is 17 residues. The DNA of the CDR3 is TGTGCCACCAGCGCGGCCGGGGGGGTCCCAGGGACGAGGGACTACACCTTC. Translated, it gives CATSAAGGVPGTRDYTF.

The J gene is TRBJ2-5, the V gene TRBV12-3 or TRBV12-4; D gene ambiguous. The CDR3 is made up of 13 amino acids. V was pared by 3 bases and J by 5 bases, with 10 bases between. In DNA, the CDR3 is TGTGCCAGCAGTTTCGGGTCCGCGGAGACCCAGTACTTC. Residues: CASSFGSAETQYF.

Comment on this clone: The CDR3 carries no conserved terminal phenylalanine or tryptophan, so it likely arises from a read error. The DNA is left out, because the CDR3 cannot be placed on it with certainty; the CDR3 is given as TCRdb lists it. CDR3 in amino acids: CASKARRGRL. The chain combines TRBV19 with TRBJ1-4; the D call in the table, TRBD1, was not verified against the DNA. From germline, CDR1 is LNHDA and CDR2 SQIVND (reference sequence). Inclusive of both ends, the CDR3 amounts to 10 amino acids.

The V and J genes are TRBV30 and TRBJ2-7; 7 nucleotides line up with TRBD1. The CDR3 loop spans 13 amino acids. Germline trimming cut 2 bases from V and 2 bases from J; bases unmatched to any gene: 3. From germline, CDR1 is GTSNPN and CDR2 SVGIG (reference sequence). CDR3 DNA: TGTGCCTGGAGTCTAGGGACAGCCTACGAGCAGTACTTC. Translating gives CAWSLGTAYEQYF.

Here the CDR3 DNA reads TGTGCCAGCAGCAGGGGGTGGACTGAAGCTTTCTTT. This codes for CASSRGWTEAFF. V gene TRBV6-6 combines with J gene TRBJ1-1; 7 nucleotides line up with TRBD1. The CDR3 has 12 residues. Per germline, CDR1 MNHNY and CDR2 SVGAGI (reference sequence). The trim removed 6 bases at V and 5 bases at J, leaving 3 bases unmatched.

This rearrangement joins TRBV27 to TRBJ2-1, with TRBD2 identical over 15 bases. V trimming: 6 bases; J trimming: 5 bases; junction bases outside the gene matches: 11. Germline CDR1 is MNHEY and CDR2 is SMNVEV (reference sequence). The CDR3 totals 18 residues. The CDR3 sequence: CASSPYRGLAGGDNEQFF. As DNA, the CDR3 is TGTGCCAGCAGCCCTTACCGAGGACTAGCGGGAGGGGACAATGAGCAGTTCTTC.

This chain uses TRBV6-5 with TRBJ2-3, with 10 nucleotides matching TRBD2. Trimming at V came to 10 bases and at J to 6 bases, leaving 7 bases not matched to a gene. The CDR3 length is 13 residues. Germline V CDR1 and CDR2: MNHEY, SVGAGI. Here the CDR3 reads CANSKREGDTQYF. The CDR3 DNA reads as TGTGCCAACTCCAAGCGGGAGGGGGATACGCAGTATTTT.

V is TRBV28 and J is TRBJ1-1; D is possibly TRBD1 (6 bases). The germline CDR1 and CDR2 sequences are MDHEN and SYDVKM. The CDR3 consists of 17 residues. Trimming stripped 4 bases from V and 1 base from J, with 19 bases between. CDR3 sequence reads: CASSSIRYGRGNTEAFF. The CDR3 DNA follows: TGTGCCAGCAGTTCCATACGCTACGGCAGGGGGAACACTGAAGCTTTCTTT.

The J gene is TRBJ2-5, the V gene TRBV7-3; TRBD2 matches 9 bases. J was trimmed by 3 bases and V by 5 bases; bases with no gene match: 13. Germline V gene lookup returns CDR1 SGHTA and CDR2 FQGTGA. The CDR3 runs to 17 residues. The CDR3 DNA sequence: TGTGCCAGCAGCCTACCCGGCGGTAGCGGGAGAGAAGAGACCCAGTACTTC. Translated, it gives CASSLPGGSGREETQYF.

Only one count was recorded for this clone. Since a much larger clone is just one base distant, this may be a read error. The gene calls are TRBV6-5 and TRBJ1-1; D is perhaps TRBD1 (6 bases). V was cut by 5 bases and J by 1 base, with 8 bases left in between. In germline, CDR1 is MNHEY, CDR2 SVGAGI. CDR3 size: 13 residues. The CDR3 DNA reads TGTGCCAGCAGTAGGACAGCGAACACTGAAGCTTTCTTT. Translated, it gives CASSRTANTEAFF.

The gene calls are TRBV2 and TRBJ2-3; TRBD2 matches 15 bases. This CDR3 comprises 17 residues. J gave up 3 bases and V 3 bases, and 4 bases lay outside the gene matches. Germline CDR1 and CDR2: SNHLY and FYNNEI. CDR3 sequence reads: CASSDTGLAGGTDTQYF. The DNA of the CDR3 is TGTGCCAGCAGTGATACGGGACTAGCGGGAGGAACAGATACGCAGTATTTT.

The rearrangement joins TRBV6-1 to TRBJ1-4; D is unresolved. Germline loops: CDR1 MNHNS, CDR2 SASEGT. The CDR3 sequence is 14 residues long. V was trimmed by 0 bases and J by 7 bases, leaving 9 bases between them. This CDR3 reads CASSEALAGEKLFF. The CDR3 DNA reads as TGTGCCAGCAGTGAAGCGCTTGCGGGTGAAAAACTGTTTTTT.

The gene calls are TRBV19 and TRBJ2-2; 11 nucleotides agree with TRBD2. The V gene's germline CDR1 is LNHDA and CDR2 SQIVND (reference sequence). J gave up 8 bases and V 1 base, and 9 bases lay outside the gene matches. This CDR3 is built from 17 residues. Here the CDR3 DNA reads TGTGCCAGTAGTATAGTTTCGACTAGCGGGGTCGTGGGGGAGCTGTTTTTT. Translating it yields CASSIVSTSGVVGELFF. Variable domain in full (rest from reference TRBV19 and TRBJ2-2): DGGITQSPKYLFRKEGQNVTLSCEQNLNHDAMYWYRQDPGQGLRLIYYSQIVNDFQKGDIAEGYSVSREKKESFPLTVTSAQKNPTAFYLCASSIVSTSGVVGELFFGEGSRLTVL.

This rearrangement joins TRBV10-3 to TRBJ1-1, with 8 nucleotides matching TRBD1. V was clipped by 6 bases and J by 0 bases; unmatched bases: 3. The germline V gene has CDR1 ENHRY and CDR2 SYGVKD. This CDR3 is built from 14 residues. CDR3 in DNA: TGTGCCATCAGCGGGGACAGGATGAACACTGAAGCTTTCTTT. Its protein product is CAISGDRMNTEAFF.

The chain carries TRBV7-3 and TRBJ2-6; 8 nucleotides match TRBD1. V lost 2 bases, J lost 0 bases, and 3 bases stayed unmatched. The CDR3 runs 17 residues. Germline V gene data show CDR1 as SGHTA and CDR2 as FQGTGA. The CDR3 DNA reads TGTGCCAGCAGCTTAGACAGGGGCCTCTCTGGGGCCAACGTCCTGACTTTC. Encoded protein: CASSLDRGLSGANVLTF. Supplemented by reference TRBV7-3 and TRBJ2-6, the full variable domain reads GAGVSQTPSNKVTEKGKYVELRCDPISGHTALYWYRQSLGQGPEFLIYFQGTGAADDSGLPNDRFFAVRPEGSVSTLKIQRTERGDSAVYLCASSLDRGLSGANVLTFGAGSRLTVL.

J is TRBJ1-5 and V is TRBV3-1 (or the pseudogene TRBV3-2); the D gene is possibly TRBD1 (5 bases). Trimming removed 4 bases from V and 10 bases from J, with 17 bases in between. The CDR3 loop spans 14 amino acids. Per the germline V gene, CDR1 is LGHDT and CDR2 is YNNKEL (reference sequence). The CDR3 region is CASSLRDWDGPQHF. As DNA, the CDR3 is TGTGCCAGCAGCCTTCGGGACTGGGACGGACCCCAGCATTTT.

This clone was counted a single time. The CDR3 sequence: CASTQAGGEETQYF. CDR3 in DNA: TGTGCCAGCACACAAGCGGGAGGCGAAGAGACCCAGTACTTC. This sequence joins TRBV7-2 and TRBJ2-5; 9 bases are shared with TRBD2. V dropped 7 bases and J dropped 3; count of bases not matched to a gene: 6. There are 14 residues in the CDR3. From germline, CDR1 is SGHTA and CDR2 FQGNSA.

Here the CDR3 DNA reads TGTGCCAGCAGCCCGGGGAGGTACAGTAATGAAAAACTGTTTTTT. Its translation is CASSPGRYSNEKLFF. V usage is TRBV11-2 and J usage is TRBJ1-4; D remains ambiguous. Germline CDR1 and CDR2: SGHAT and FQNNGV. V was shortened by 5 bases and J by 4 bases, with 14 bases between the two germline ends. This CDR3 contains 15 residues.

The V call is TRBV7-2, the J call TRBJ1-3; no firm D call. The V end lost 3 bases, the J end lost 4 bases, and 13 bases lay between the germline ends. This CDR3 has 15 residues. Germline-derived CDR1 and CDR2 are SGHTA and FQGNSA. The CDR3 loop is CASSFFGASGNTIYF. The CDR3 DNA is TGTGCCAGCAGCTTCTTTGGAGCCTCAGGAAACACCATATATTTT.

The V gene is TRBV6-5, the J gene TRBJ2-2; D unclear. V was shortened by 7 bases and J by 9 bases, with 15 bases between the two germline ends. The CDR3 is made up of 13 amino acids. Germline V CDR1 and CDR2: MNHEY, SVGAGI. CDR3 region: CASTPTPSRELFF. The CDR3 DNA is TGTGCCAGCACCCCGACTCCTTCGAGGGAGCTGTTTTTT.

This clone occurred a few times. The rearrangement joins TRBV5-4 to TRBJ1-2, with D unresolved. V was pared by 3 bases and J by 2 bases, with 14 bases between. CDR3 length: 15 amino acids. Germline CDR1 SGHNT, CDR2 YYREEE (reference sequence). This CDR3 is CASSSPRSGNYGYTF. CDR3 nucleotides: TGTGCCAGCAGCTCTCCTAGGTCGGGGAACTATGGCTACACCTTC.

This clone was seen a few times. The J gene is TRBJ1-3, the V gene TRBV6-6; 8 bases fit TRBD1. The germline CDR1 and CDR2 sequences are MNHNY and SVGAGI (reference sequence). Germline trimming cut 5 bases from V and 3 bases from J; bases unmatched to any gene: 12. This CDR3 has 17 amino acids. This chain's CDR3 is CASSPNRQGNFGNTIYF. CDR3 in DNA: TGTGCCAGCAGTCCAAACCGACAGGGGAATTTTGGAAACACCATATATTTT.